This TCR beta chain came from a study of blood T cell repertoires in COVID-19. Trimming cost V 3 bases and J 4 bases, with 15 bases left between them. Per the germline V gene, CDR1 is MNHEY and CDR2 is SMNVEV (reference sequence). The CDR3 has 15 amino acids. The repertoire was sequenced with immunoSEQ multiplex PCR; TCRdb's copy has only in-frame clones and lacks some. Of approximately 260,000 clones detected, more than 65% appear once; the ten largest clones hold 3.4%. Material: PBMCs or T cells enriched from blood (not recorded which). The rearrangement links TRBV27 to TRBJ2-5; no firm D call. This receptor was obtained from a man aged 45-60 years who had recovered from COVID-19. This CDR3 reads CASSFQGRSGETQYF. For the CDR3, the DNA is TGTGCCAGCAGTTTCCAAGGAAGGTCGGGAGAGACCCAGTACTTC.